This record covers a single T cell receptor (beta chain). This clonotype was observed many times. The antigen it binds to is not known. No base qualities exist here, and no much larger clone lies one base off it. The time point label here, explained by the study, means: after trial treatment. Taken with the paper, the label for treatment or condition translates to: LDRT plus nivolumab, ipilimumab, low-dose cyclophosphamide and aspirin (RACIN trial). Donors were enrolled in RACIN, a single-arm phase I dose-escalation trial in which nivolumab, ipilimumab, aspirin, low-dose cyclophosphamide and low-dose radiotherapy were combined. Patients with advanced, TIL-negative solid tumors were considered eligible. The data stem from a study of low-dose radiotherapy and immunotherapy resistance in tumors (dated by TCRdb to 2022 to 2024). Concerning the study at large: In Cohort 1, each fraction delivered 0.5 Gy every 2 weeks, and the prescribed total PTV dose was 6.5 Gy. Eight patients were included in the translational analysis, namely three from the first dose cohort plus the first five from the second dose cohort. No randomization into treatment groups was done for the people taking part in the trial. Patients in Cohort 2 were given 1 Gy per fraction every two weeks, for a total of 13 Gy across 26 weeks. Every two weeks, patients got intravenous cyclophosphamide at 200 mg/m2, given one day ahead of each radiation and immunotherapy administration. Patients took aspirin 300 mg orally once daily for four cycles, starting on cycle 1 day 1. Nivolumab and ipilimumab were both given intravenously, with nivolumab at a 240 mg flat dose every two weeks and ipilimumab at 1 mg/kg every six weeks.

The sequencing machine was an Illumina HiSeq 2500. Superscript III and a set of TRAV- and TRBV-specific primers were used to synthesize first-strand cDNA, so that both TCRalpha and TCRbeta chains were covered. TCRs were amplified with Phusion for 15 to 20 PCR cycles using a constant-region primer together with the adapter attached to the V primers. The MessageAmp II aRNA Amplification Kit was used to amplify the isolated mRNA, with in vitro transcription run for approximately 15 hours at 37 degrees C. The Dynabeads mRNA DIRECT Purification Kit was used to isolate mRNA for TCR sequencing. Indexed Illumina adapters were added in a second Phusion PCR of around 25 cycles, after which AMPure XP beads were used to purify the products. The study's own analysis went as follows. Using custom Perl scripts, TCR sequences encoding the same protein were pooled, out-of-frame sequences were removed, and the abundance of each clonotype was computed. The analysis excluded TCR sequences that were supported by just one read. Among the metrics used to describe the repertoires were Shannon entropy, Gini index, clonality, richness, and the frequency of TCRs shared between repertoires. TCRdb trimmed public reads at Q25 via fastp, called clones via MiXCR and kept in-frame beta chains. Rows merge per CDR3 protein into single entries with the most common DNA and genes. These V and J calls derive from TCRdb rather than the authors' analysis. For this sample there are roughly 100,000 distinct CDR3 sequences; under 25% appear just once. Roughly 13% of the sample is held by the ten biggest clonotypes.

Here the sequenced sample was PBMCs, taken after low-dose radiotherapy plus immunotherapy. The TCR comes from a female donor with ovarian cancer.

This receptor has the CDR3 CASSSQDRVSNQPQHF. The nucleotide sequence is TGTGCCAGCAGTTCTCAGGACAGAGTTAGCAATCAGCCCCAGCATTTT. The sequence links TRBV6-6 to TRBJ1-5, and TRBD1 may be the D gene, going by 6 matching bases. The germline V gene (reference sequence) provides CDR1 MNHNY and CDR2 SVGAGI. The trim is 4 bases for V and 0 bases for J, with a gap of 13 bases between the germline ends. The CDR3, cysteine through phenylalanine, is 16 amino acids long. The kept DNA is CDR3 alone, 48 bases in frame from the first base.